These T cell receptor beta chains were read from a single sample in a study of Graves' ophthalmopathy and Graves' hyperthyroidism. TCRdb called the multiplex PCR reads again in MiXCR, with one record for every CDR3 protein. In the table there are 660,000 or so distinct CDR3 sequences, roughly 41% of which are singletons. The sample taken for sequencing was peripheral blood. The receptors shown here come from an adult man with Graves' ophthalmopathy. Both conserved end residues are part of each CDR3. D genes are given only for firm matches. The listing skips clone size in some rows; elsewhere it reads once, few, many or a size class.

j_gene | abundance | d_gene | v_gene | CDR3aa | CDR3nt
TRBJ1-4 | NA | NA | TRBV29-1 | CSVPQGKDEKLFF | TGCAGCGTTCCTCAGGGGAAGGATGAAAAACTGTTTTTT
TRBJ1-2 | many | NA | TRBV9 | CASSVGAAHYGYTF | TGTGCCAGCAGCGTAGGCGCAGCACACTATGGCTACACCTTC
TRBJ2-7 | few | TRBD2 | TRBV19 | CASSPLAGDINEQYF | TGTGCCAGTAGTCCCCTAGCGGGAGATATTAACGAGCAGTACTTC
TRBJ2-5 | many | NA | TRBV5-1 | CASSRSAETQYF | TGCGCCAGCTCCAGAAGCGCGGAGACCCAGTACTTC
TRBJ2-7 | many | TRBD2 | TRBV5-5 | CASSPTSGTYEQYF | TGTGCCAGCAGCCCGACTAGCGGGACCTACGAGCAGTACTTC
TRBJ2-1 | NA | TRBD2 | TRBV11-2 | CASSLDSGRGEQFF | TGTGCCAGCAGCTTAGATAGCGGGAGGGGTGAGCAGTTCTTC
TRBJ1-2 | few | NA | TRBV6-6 | CASSYGGRGLNYGYTF | TGTGCCAGCAGTTACGGAGGCAGGGGTCTTAACTATGGCTACACCTTC
TRBJ2-6 | many | NA | TRBV10-3 | CAIGWDSGANVLTF | TGTGCCATCGGATGGGACTCTGGGGCCAACGTCCTGACTTTC
TRBJ2-7 | NA | TRBD1 | TRBV5-1 | CASSALTGGRDEQYF | TGCGCCAGCAGCGCACTAACAGGGGGGAGAGACGAGCAGTACTTC
TRBJ2-6 | many | NA | TRBV4-3 | CASSQDPTNVLTF | TGCGCCAGCAGCCAAGATCCAACTAACGTCCTGACTTTC
TRBJ1-3 | NA | NA | TRBV25-1 | CASSEGTPGNTIYF | TGTGCCAGCAGTGAAGGGACACCGGGAAACACCATATATTTT
TRBJ2-2 | few | TRBD2 | TRBV7-3 | CASIAGGEGGELFF | TGTGCCAGCATCGCGGGAGGAGAGGGCGGGGAGCTGTTTTTT
TRBJ1-2 | NA | TRBD1 | TRBV10-2 | CASSETGQGAISYGYTF | TGCGCCAGCAGTGAGACAGGGCAGGGGGCGATTAGCTATGGCTACACCTTC
TRBJ2-2 | many | TRBD2 | TRBV7-6 | CASSQLAGAPGELFF | TGTGCCAGCAGCCAGCTAGCGGGAGCACCCGGGGAGCTGTTTTTT
TRBJ1-5 | NA | NA | TRBV10-3 | CASQVPPPHLGNQPQHF | TGTGCCAGCCAGGTTCCACCCCCCCACCTGGGCAATCAGCCCCAGCATTTT
TRBJ2-7 | NA | TRBD2 | TRBV30 | CAWSVAGGNEQYF | TGTGCCTGGAGTGTGGCGGGAGGTAACGAGCAGTACTTC
TRBJ2-1 | NA | NA | TRBV6-6 | CASSYSNRYNEQFF | TGTGCCAGCAGTTACTCGAACAGGTACAATGAGCAGTTCTTC
TRBJ1-5 | many | NA | TRBV2 | CASSDGVSGNQPQHF | TGTGCCAGCAGTGACGGGGTGTCAGGGAATCAGCCCCAGCATTTT
TRBJ1-1 | NA | TRBD1 | TRBV19 | CASRVGAQGGSWGTEAFF | TGTGCCAGTAGGGTCGGCGCACAGGGGGGATCTTGGGGCACTGAAGCTTTCTTT
TRBJ1-1 | NA | NA | TRBV7-9 | CASNLWPGRAGEAFF | TGTGCCAGCAACTTATGGCCCGGGAGAGCAGGGGAAGCTTTCTTT
TRBJ1-5 | many | TRBD1 | TRBV29-1 | CSVLDRGYGQPQHF | TGCAGCGTACTGGACAGGGGGTATGGTCAGCCCCAGCATTTT
TRBJ2-5 | many | TRBD2 | TRBV2 | CASSEAASGGVAQYF | TGTGCCAGCAGTGAAGCCGCTAGCGGGGGGGTGGCCCAGTACTTC
TRBJ2-2 | NA | TRBD2 | TRBV9 | CASSVGLVNTGELLF | TGTGCCAGCAGCGTCGGACTAGTGAACACCGGGGAGCTGCTTTTT
TRBJ1-6 | many | NA | TRBV5-1 | CASSLGRSPLHF | TGTGCCAGCAGTTTAGGGCGATCACCCCTCCACTTT
TRBJ1-5 | NA | TRBD1 | TRBV2 | CASSVPQQGQPQHF | TGTGCCAGCAGCGTTCCCCAACAGGGGCAGCCCCAGCATTTT
TRBJ2-7 | NA | NA | TRBV7-2 | CASSRDIYEQYF | TGTGCCAGCAGCAGGGACATTTACGAGCAGTACTTC
TRBJ2-7 | many | TRBD1 | TRBV5-6 | CASSFTGAHEQYF | TGTGCCAGCAGCTTTACAGGGGCTCACGAGCAGTACTTC
TRBJ1-2 | few | NA | TRBV6-1 | CASSYSWETNYGYTF | TGTGCCAGCAGTTACTCTTGGGAGACTAACTATGGCTACACCTTC
TRBJ2-2 | few | NA | TRBV19 | CASYRGPAGELFF | TGTGCCAGTTACCGGGGCCCCGCCGGGGAGCTGTTTTTT
TRBJ2-5 | few | NA | TRBV5-1 | CASSAGAPRQETQYF | TGCGCCAGCAGCGCTGGGGCGCCGAGACAAGAGACCCAGTACTTC
TRBJ1-1 | NA | NA | TRBV6-2/TRBV6-3 | CASTRGGARVASF | TGTGCCAGCACCCGCGGGGGCGCCAGGGTAGCTTCCTTT
TRBJ1-2 | once | NA | TRBV10-3 | CAISSGQGHGYTF | TGTGCCATCAGTTCGGGGCAGGGCCATGGCTACACCTTC
TRBJ1-1 | many | TRBD1 | TRBV2 | CASRGQAILTEAFF | TGTGCCAGCAGGGGACAGGCGATACTTACTGAAGCTTTCTTT
TRBJ1-1 | many | NA | TRBV14 | CASSQTLFEAFF | TGTGCCAGCAGCCAGACTCTTTTTGAAGCTTTCTTT
TRBJ2-7 | many | TRBD1 | TRBV25-1 | CASSEGQGFEQYF | TGTGCCAGCAGTGAAGGACAGGGCTTCGAGCAGTACTTC
TRBJ1-1 | many | NA | TRBV29-1 | CSVGYDFNTEAFF | TGCAGCGTTGGATACGACTTTAACACTGAAGCTTTCTTT
TRBJ2-3 | NA | TRBD1 | TRBV24-1 | CATSKQGESTDTQYF | TGTGCCACCAGTAAACAGGGGGAAAGCACAGATACGCAGTATTTT
TRBJ1-5 | once | TRBD1 | TRBV29-1 | CSPEEGTGGRDQPQHF | TGCAGCCCCGAGGAGGGGACAGGGGGCAGGGATCAGCCCCAGCATTTT
TRBJ1-1 | many | NA | TRBV7-2 | CASSLVQAEAFF | TGTGCCAGCAGCTTGGTACAGGCTGAAGCTTTCTTT
TRBJ2-6 | NA | TRBD1 | TRBV2 | CASSMRTGGNFVLTF | TGTGCCAGCAGCATGAGGACAGGGGGAAACTTCGTCCTGACTTTC
TRBJ1-2 | NA | NA | TRBV2 | CASSELGLAGNYGYTF | TGTGCCAGCAGTGAATTGGGACTAGCGGGGAACTATGGCTACACCTTC
TRBJ2-7 | many | TRBD2 | TRBV10-3 | CAISESPSGRYEQYF | TGTGCCATCAGTGAGTCGCCTAGCGGGAGGTACGAGCAGTACTTC
TRBJ2-5 | few | NA | TRBV11-2 | CASSLGGGARYETQYF | TGTGCCAGCAGCTTAGGAGGGGGGGCGCGTTATGAGACCCAGTACTTC
TRBJ2-2 | many | NA | TRBV24-1 | CATSDSRALSGELFF | TGTGCCACCAGTGATTCCCGGGCCCTATCCGGGGAGCTGTTTTTT
TRBJ1-1 | many | NA | TRBV24-1 | CATSDFRGVNTEAFF | TGTGCCACCAGTGATTTCCGTGGCGTCAACACTGAAGCTTTCTTT
TRBJ1-2 | many | NA | TRBV20-1 | CSARVLGMMPGYGYTF | TGCAGTGCTAGAGTCTTGGGTATGATGCCGGGGTATGGCTACACCTTC
TRBJ1-5 | NA | TRBD1 | TRBV10-3 | CAISDVRDRGQNSNQPQHF | TGTGCCATCAGTGATGTCAGGGACAGGGGGCAGAATAGCAATCAGCCCCAGCATTTT
TRBJ2-7 | NA | TRBD2 | TRBV6-5 | CASSEHGTSVAGQVEQYF | TGTGCCAGCAGTGAACACGGGACTAGCGTCGCAGGGCAGGTCGAGCAGTACTTC
TRBJ1-2 | many | NA | TRBV10-3 | CASRLTGPRVSYTF | TGTGCCAGCAGGCTCACCGGGCCACGAGTCAGCTACACCTTC